What follows are 7 T cell receptor beta chains derived from one specimen sequenced in a study of T cells in Graves' hyperthyroidism and ophthalmopathy. The source material, RNA transcripts, was used to amplify TCR beta CDR3 regions. The HTBI primer set drove a first-round RT-PCR of the TCR CDR3. TCRdb re-derived calls from the multiplex PCR reads in MiXCR, one entry per CDR3 protein. Of hundreds of thousands of distinct CDR3 sequences in the sample, 35% were seen once. The specimen sequenced was blood. The receptor source for this set is a woman in her forties with Graves' hyperthyroidism.

In this sample, this clonotype turned up a few times. V is TRBV7-6 and J is TRBJ2-7; TRBD2 matches 8 bases. V trimming: 1 base; J trimming: 4 bases; junction bases outside the gene matches: 24. The CDR3 has 21 amino acids. Germline CDR1 SGHVS, CDR2 FNYEAQ. CDR3 protein: CASSLVGAGGSSAIGGYEQYF. The CDR3 nucleotides read TGTGCCAGCAGCTTAGTAGGTGCGGGGGGAAGCAGTGCAATCGGTGGATACGAGCAGTACTTC.

This clonotype has just a few counts. The J gene is TRBJ1-1, the V gene TRBV6-1, with TRBD1 matching over 7 bases. J lost 4 bases, V lost 6 bases, and 8 bases had no gene match. The CDR3 has 14 residues. CDR1 is MNHNS and CDR2 is SASEGT in the germline V gene. CDR3 DNA: TGTGCCAGCAGACTTATCCCAGGGGGCACTGAAGCTTTCTTT. The encoded protein is CASRLIPGGTEAFF.

This clonotype was found once. A much larger clonotype is one base distant, so this may be a read error. This chain uses TRBV7-2 with TRBJ1-4; D gene ambiguous. The CDR3 is 13 amino acids. Trimming stripped 1 base from V and 6 bases from J, with 6 bases between. CDR1 and CDR2 from the germline V gene are SGHTA and FQGNSA. As DNA, the CDR3 is TGTGCCAGCAGCTTAGGCCACGATGAAAAACTGTTTTTT. Its translation: CASSLGHDEKLFF.

The gene calls are TRBV7-8 and TRBJ2-5; TRBD1 matches at 11 bases. CDR1 is SGHVS and CDR2 is FQNEAQ in the germline V gene. Germline trimming cut 6 bases from V and 6 bases from J; bases unmatched to any gene: 6. This CDR3 is 14 amino acids long. Here the CDR3 reads CASSSGTGGKTQYF. The CDR3 DNA reads as TGTGCCAGCAGTTCAGGGACAGGGGGGAAGACCCAGTACTTC.

This clonotype occurred a few times. J is TRBJ2-5 and V is TRBV4-1; no clear D. The CDR3 has 14 residues. Deletions cut 1 base from V and 6 bases from J, with 12 bases between. The germline CDR1 and CDR2 sequences are MGHRA and YSYEKL. CDR3 protein: CASSQGYVFQTQYF. The CDR3 nucleotides are TGCGCCAGCAGCCAAGGCTACGTCTTTCAGACCCAGTACTTC.

Points on this clonotype: It may be a read error: a sequence one base away is much more abundant. This rearrangement joins TRBV11-2 to TRBJ1-3; a weak D match, TRBD1 (5 bases). The CDR3 length is 15 residues. The germline V gene encodes CDR1 SGHAT and CDR2 FQNNGV. This chain's CDR3 is CASSSRGVTGSTIYF. CDR3 coding DNA: TGTGCCAGCAGCTCACGAGGGGTCACTGGAAGCACCATATATTTT.

This clonotype occurred once. The V gene is TRBV6-5, the J gene TRBJ2-7; 11 bases are a match to TRBD2. This CDR3 is built from 16 residues. After removal of 6 bases from V and 3 bases from J, the junction contained 10 bases not matched to a gene. Germline V gives CDR1 MNHEY, CDR2 SVGAGI. CDR3: CASSPPGLAAVYEQYF. For the CDR3, the DNA is TGTGCCAGCAGCCCTCCGGGACTAGCGGCCGTCTACGAGCAGTACTTC.